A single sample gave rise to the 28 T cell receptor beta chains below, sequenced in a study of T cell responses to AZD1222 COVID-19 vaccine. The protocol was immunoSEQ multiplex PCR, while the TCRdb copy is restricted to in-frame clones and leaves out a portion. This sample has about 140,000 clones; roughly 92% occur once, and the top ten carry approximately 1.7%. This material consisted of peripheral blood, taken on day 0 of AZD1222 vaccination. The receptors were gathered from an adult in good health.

The DNA of the CDR3 is TGTGCCAGCAGCCAACCTACAGGGGCCGGCTACACCTTC. Translation gives CASSQPTGAGYTF. The genes are TRBV14 and TRBJ1-2; the match to TRBD1 covers 7 bases. This CDR3 region has 13 residues. Looked up from germline, CDR1 is SGHDN and CDR2 is FVKESK. Trimming cost V 2 bases and J 8 bases; bases outside gene matches: 5. Full variable domain (outside the CDR3, taken from reference TRBV14 and TRBJ1-2): EAGVTQFPSHSVIEKGQTVTLRCDPISGHDNLYWYRRVMGKEIKFLLHFVKESKQDESGMPNNRFLAERTGGTYSTLKVQPAELEDSGVYFCASSQPTGAGYTFGSGTRLTVV.

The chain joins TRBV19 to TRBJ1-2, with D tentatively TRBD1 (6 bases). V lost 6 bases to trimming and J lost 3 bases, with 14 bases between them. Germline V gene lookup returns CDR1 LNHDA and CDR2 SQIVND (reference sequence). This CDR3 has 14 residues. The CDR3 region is CASSPDRWDYGYTF. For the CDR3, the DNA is TGTGCCAGTAGCCCTGACAGGTGGGACTATGGCTACACCTTC.

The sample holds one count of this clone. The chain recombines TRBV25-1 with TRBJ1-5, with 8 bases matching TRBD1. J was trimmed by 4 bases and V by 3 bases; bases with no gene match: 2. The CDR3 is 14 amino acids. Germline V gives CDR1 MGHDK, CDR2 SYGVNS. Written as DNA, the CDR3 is TGTGCCAGCAGTGACGACAGGGGAAATCAGCCCCAGCATTTT. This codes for CASSDDRGNQPQHF.

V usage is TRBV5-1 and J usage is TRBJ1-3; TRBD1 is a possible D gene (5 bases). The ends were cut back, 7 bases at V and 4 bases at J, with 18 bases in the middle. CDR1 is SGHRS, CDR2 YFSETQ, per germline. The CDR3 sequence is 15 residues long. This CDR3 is CASGHIGGMGNTIYF. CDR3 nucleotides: TGCGCCAGCGGCCATATCGGGGGTATGGGAAACACCATATATTTT. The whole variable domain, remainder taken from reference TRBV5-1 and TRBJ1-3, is KAGVTQTPRYLIKTRGQQVTLSCSPISGHRSVSWYQQTPGQGLQFLFEYFSETQRNKGNFPGRFSGRQFSNSRSEMNVSTLELGDSALYLCASGHIGGMGNTIYFGEGSWLTVV.

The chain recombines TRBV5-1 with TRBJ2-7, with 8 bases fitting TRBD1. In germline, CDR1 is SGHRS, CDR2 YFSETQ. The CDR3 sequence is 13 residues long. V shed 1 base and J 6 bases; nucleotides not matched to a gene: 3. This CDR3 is CASSLFTGGEQYF. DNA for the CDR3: TGCGCCAGCAGCTTGTTCACAGGGGGCGAGCAGTACTTC.

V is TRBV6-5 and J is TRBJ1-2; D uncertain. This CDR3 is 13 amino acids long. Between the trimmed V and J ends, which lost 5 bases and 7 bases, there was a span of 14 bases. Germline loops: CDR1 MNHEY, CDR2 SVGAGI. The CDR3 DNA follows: TGTGCCAGCAGTCCGCCGGGGTGGGGTGGCTACACCTTC. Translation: CASSPPGWGGYTF.

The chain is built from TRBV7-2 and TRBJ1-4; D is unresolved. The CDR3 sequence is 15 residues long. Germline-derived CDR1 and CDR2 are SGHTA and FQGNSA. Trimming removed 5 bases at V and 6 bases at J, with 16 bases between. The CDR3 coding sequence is TGTGCCAGCAGCCCCTCGGCACACCAGGATGAAAAACTGTTTTTT. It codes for CASSPSAHQDEKLFF.

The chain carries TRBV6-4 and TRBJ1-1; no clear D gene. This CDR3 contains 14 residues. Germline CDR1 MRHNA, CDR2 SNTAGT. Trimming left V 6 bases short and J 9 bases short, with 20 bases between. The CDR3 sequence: CASRTNRLPFKAFF. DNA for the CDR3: TGTGCCAGCAGAACGAATCGTTTGCCCTTTAAAGCTTTCTTT.

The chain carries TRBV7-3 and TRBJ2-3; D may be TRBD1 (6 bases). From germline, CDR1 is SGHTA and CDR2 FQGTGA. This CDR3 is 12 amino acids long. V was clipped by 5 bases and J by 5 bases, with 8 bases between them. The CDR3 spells CASSLQGDTQYF. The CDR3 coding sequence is TGTGCCAGCAGCCTACAGGGAGATACGCAGTATTTT. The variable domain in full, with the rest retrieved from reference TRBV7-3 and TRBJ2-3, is GAGVSQTPSNKVTEKGKYVELRCDPISGHTALYWYRQSLGQGPEFLIYFQGTGAADDSGLPNDRFFAVRPEGSVSTLKIQRTERGDSAVYLCASSLQGDTQYFGPGTRLTVL.

The CDR3 sequence is CASSQSVGHRRGTGELFF. CDR3 nucleotides: TGTGCCAGCAGCCAATCCGTCGGGCACAGAAGGGGGACCGGGGAGCTGTTTTTT. This sequence joins TRBV3-1 (or the pseudogene TRBV3-2) and TRBJ2-2, with D tentatively TRBD1 (6 bases). The V end was cut by 2 bases, the J end by 5 bases, with 21 bases between. Germline V lookup: CDR1 LGHDT, CDR2 YNNKEL (reference sequence). The CDR3 covers 18 residues.

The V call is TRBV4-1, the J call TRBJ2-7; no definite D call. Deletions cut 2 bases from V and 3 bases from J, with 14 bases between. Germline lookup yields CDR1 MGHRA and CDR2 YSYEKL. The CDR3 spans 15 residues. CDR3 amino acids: CASSQLSSSYYEQYF. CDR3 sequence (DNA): TGCGCCAGCAGCCAATTAAGTAGTTCGTACTACGAGCAGTACTTC.

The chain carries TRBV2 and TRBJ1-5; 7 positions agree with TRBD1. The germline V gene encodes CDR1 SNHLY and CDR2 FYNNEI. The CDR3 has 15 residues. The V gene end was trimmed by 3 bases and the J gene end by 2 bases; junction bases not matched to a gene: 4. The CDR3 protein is CASSDTGTGNQPQHF. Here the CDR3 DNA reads TGTGCCAGCAGTGATACCGGGACAGGCAATCAGCCCCAGCATTTT.

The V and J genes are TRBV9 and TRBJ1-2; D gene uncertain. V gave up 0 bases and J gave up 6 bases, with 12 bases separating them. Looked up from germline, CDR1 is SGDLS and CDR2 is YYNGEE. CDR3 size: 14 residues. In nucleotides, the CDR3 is TGTGCCAGCAGCGTAGAGCAGTTCCCTAATGGCTACACCTTC. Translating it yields CASSVEQFPNGYTF. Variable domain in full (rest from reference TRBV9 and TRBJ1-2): DSGVTQTPKHLITATGQRVTLRCSPRSGDLSVYWYQQSLDQGLQFLIQYYNGEERAKGNILERFSAQQFPDLHSELNLSSLELGDSALYFCASSVEQFPNGYTFGSGTRLTVV.

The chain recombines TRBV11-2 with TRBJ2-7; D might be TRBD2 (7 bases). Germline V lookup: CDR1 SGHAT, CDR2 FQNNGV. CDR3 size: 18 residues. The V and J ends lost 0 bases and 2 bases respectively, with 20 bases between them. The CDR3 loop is CASSLDLPGAGVPYEQYF. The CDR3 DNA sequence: TGTGCCAGCAGCTTAGATCTCCCGGGGGCGGGAGTTCCCTACGAGCAGTACTTC.

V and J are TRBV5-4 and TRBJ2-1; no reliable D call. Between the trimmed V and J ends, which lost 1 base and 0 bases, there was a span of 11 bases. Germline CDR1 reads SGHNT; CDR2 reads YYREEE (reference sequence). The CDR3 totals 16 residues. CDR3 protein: CASSLQVLSSYNEQFF. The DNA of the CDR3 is TGTGCCAGCAGCTTGCAGGTTCTCAGCTCCTACAATGAGCAGTTCTTC.

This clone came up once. The chain's CDR3 is CASRGGSLYGYTF. In DNA form, the CDR3 reads TGCGCCAGCAGAGGGGGTTCCCTCTATGGCTACACCTTC. V is TRBV5-1 and J is TRBJ1-2; possible D gene TRBD1, 6 bases. The CDR3 covers 13 residues. V lost 5 bases, J lost 4 bases, and 12 bases lay in between. Germline V gene data show CDR1 as SGHRS and CDR2 as YFSETQ.

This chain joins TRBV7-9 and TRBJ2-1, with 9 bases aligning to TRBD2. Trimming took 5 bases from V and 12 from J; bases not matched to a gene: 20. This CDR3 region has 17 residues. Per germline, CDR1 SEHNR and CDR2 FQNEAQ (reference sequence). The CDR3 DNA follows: TGTGCCAGCAGCCCTCGACTAGCGGTTAACCTCCGGGGTGGGCAGTTCTTC. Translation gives CASSPRLAVNLRGGQFF.

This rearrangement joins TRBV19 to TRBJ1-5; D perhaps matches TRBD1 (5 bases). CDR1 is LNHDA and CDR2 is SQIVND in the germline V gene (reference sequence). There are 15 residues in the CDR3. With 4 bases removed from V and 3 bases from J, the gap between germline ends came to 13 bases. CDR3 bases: TGTGCCAGTAGTACATTTAACAGGCTCAATCAGCCCCAGCATTTT. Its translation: CASSTFNRLNQPQHF.

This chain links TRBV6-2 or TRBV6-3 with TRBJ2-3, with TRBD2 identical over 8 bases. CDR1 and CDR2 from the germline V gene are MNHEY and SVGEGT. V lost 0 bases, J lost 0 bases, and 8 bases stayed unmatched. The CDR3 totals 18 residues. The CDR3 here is CASSYSRVAGISTDTQYF. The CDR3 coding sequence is TGTGCCAGCAGTTACTCCAGGGTAGCGGGAATCAGCACAGATACGCAGTATTTT.

In DNA form, the CDR3 reads TGTGCCAGCAGTTACTCGAGCGGGGTTAATTCACCCCTCCACTTT. Its translation is CASSYSSGVNSPLHF. J is TRBJ1-6 and V is TRBV6-5, with D hard to call. Germline V gene data show CDR1 as MNHEY and CDR2 as SVGAGI. This CDR3 contains 15 residues. V lost 0 bases and J lost 6, with 9 bases in between.

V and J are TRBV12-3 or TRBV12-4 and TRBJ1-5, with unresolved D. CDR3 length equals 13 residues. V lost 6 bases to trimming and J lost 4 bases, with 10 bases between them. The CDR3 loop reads CASSPQANQPQHF. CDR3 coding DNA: TGTGCCAGCAGCCCTCAGGCGAATCAGCCCCAGCATTTT.

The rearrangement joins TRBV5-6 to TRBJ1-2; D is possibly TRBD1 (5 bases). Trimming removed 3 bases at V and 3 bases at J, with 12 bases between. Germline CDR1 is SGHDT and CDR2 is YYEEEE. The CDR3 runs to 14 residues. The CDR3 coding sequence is TGTGCCAGCAGCTCCTCACCGGGGGACTATGGCTACACCTTC. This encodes CASSSSPGDYGYTF. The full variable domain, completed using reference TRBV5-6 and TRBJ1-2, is DAGVTQSPTHLIKTRGQQVTLRCSPKSGHDTVSWYQQALGQGPQFIFQYYEEEERQRGNFPDRFSGHQFPNYSSELNVNALLLGDSALYLCASSSSPGDYGYTFGSGTRLTVV.

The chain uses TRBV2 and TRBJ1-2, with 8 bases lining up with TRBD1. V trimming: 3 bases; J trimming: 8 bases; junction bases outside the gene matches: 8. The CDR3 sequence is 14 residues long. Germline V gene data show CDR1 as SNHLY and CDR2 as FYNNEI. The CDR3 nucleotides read TGTGCCAGCAGTGATCAGGGGGCATCGTACGGCTACACCTTC. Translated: CASSDQGASYGYTF.

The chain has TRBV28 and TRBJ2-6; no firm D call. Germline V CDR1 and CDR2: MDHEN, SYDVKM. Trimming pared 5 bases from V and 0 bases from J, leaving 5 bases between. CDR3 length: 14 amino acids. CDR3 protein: CASSVPSGANVLTF. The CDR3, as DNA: TGTGCCAGCAGTGTGCCCTCTGGGGCCAACGTCCTGACTTTC.

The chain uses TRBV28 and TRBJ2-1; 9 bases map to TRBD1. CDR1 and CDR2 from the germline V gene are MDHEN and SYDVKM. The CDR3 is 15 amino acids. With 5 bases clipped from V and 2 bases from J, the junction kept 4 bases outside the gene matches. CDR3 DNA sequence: TGTGCCAGCAGTCCGTGGACAGGGGCCTACAATGAGCAGTTCTTC. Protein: CASSPWTGAYNEQFF.

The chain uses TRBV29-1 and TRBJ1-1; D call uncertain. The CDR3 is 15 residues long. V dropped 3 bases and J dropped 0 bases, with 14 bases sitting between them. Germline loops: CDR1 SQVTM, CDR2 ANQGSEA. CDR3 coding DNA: TGCAGCGTTGATCGTGTTCAAGGCATGAACACTGAAGCTTTCTTT. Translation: CSVDRVQGMNTEAFF.

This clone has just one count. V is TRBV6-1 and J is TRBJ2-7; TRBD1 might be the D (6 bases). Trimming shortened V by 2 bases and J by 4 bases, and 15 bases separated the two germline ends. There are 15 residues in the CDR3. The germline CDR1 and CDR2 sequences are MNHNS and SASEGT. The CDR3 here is CASSEIQGIVYEQYF. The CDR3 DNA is TGTGCCAGCAGTGAAATACAGGGAATCGTTTACGAGCAGTACTTC.

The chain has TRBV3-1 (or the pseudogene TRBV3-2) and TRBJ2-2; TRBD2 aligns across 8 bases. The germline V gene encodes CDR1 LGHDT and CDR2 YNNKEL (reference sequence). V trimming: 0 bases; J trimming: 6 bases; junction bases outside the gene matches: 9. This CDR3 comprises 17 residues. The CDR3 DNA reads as TGTGCCAGCAGCCAAGAACTCGAGCGGGAGTCGGCCGGGGAGCTGTTTTTT. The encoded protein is CASSQELERESAGELFF.